Listed below are T cell receptor beta chains from one sample, sequenced in a study of cytomegalovirus exposure and HLA in healthy donors. Assay used: immunoSEQ multiplex PCR; TCRdb lists only in-frame clones, some missing. The sample lists some 85,000 clones, approximately 88% seen once, with under 2.5% in the top ten. The specimen was PBMCs. These TCRs come from a young man in good health and CMV-seronegative. Both conserved end residues are part of each CDR3. The D gene is left open where the match is weak. Clone size is given for some rows only: seen once, a few or many times, or a class if the clone is expanded.

d_call: TRBD1; v_call: TRBV4-1; j_call: TRBJ1-1; clone_size: .; cdr3_aa: CASSPGQLMNTEAFF; cdr3_nt: TGCGCCAGCAGCCCGGGACAGCTGATGAACACTGAAGCTTTCTTT
d_call: .; v_call: TRBV28; j_call: TRBJ2-7; clone_size: .; cdr3_aa: CASRIAGYEQYF; cdr3_nt: TGTGCCAGCAGGATTGCCGGCTACGAGCAGTACTTC
d_call: .; v_call: TRBV6-5; j_call: TRBJ2-7; clone_size: .; cdr3_aa: CASSYGDNRYEQYF; cdr3_nt: TGTGCCAGCAGTTACGGGGACAATCGGTACGAGCAGTACTTC
d_call: .; v_call: TRBV10-3; j_call: TRBJ1-6; clone_size: .; cdr3_aa: CAISDRQESNSPLHF; cdr3_nt: TGTGCCATCAGTGATAGACAGGAAAGTAATTCACCCCTCCACTTT
d_call: .; v_call: TRBV4-3; j_call: TRBJ1-2; clone_size: .; cdr3_aa: CASSQEPSYGYTF; cdr3_nt: TGCGCCAGCAGCCAAGAACCCAGCTATGGCTACACCTTC
d_call: .; v_call: TRBV6-1; j_call: TRBJ2-7; clone_size: .; cdr3_aa: CASSNSGALTYEQYF; cdr3_nt: TGTGCCAGCAGCAACTCAGGGGCCTTAACCTACGAGCAGTACTTC
d_call: .; v_call: TRBV5-1; j_call: TRBJ1-2; clone_size: .; cdr3_aa: CASSLEVNYGYTF; cdr3_nt: TGCGCCAGCAGTCTAGAAGTTAACTATGGCTACACCTTC
d_call: .; v_call: TRBV28; j_call: TRBJ2-7; clone_size: few; cdr3_aa: CASKRGIQPAF; cdr3_nt: TGTGCCAGCAAGAGGGGGATTCAACCGGCCTTC
d_call: .; v_call: TRBV7-2; j_call: TRBJ2-5; clone_size: .; cdr3_aa: CASSRGGGTQETQYF; cdr3_nt: TGTGCCAGCAGCCGGGGAGGCGGGACCCAAGAGACCCAGTACTTC
d_call: .; v_call: TRBV6-6; j_call: TRBJ2-1; clone_size: .; cdr3_aa: CASSDTGTSEFF; cdr3_nt: TGTGCCAGCAGTGATACCGGGACTTCGGAGTTCTTC
d_call: TRBD2; v_call: TRBV7-9; j_call: TRBJ2-1; clone_size: .; cdr3_aa: CASSSLAGYYNEQFF; cdr3_nt: TGTGCCAGCAGCTCACTAGCGGGATACTACAATGAGCAGTTCTTC
d_call: .; v_call: TRBV10-3; j_call: TRBJ2-7; clone_size: .; cdr3_aa: CAIRGTGGDEQYF; cdr3_nt: TGTGCCATCCGGGGAACAGGGGGGGACGAGCAGTACTTC
d_call: .; v_call: TRBV9; j_call: TRBJ2-7; clone_size: .; cdr3_aa: CASSPRLSYEQYF; cdr3_nt: TGTGCCAGCAGCCCCCGGTTGTCCTACGAGCAGTACTTC
d_call: TRBD2; v_call: TRBV14; j_call: TRBJ2-5; clone_size: .; cdr3_aa: CASSQGGLAVGLTQYF; cdr3_nt: TGTGCCAGCAGCCAAGGGGGACTAGCGGTCGGGCTGACCCAGTACTTC
d_call: .; v_call: TRBV25-1; j_call: TRBJ1-3; clone_size: .; cdr3_aa: CASSEYGGVGNTIYF; cdr3_nt: TGTGCCAGCAGTGAATATGGGGGGGTTGGAAACACCATATATTTT
d_call: TRBD2; v_call: TRBV27; j_call: TRBJ2-7; clone_size: .; cdr3_aa: CASSMGGSGYEQYF; cdr3_nt: TGTGCCAGCAGTATGGGGGGGTCCGGCTACGAGCAGTACTTC
d_call: .; v_call: TRBV27; j_call: TRBJ2-7; clone_size: .; cdr3_aa: CASSLSGDYSYEQYF; cdr3_nt: TGTGCCAGCAGTCTCTCAGGAGACTACTCCTACGAGCAGTACTTC
d_call: .; v_call: TRBV7-9; j_call: TRBJ1-4; clone_size: few; cdr3_aa: CASSPKYIPNEKLFF; cdr3_nt: TGTGCCAGCAGCCCCAAGTACATTCCTAATGAAAAACTGTTTTTT
d_call: TRBD2; v_call: TRBV5-1; j_call: TRBJ2-5; clone_size: .; cdr3_aa: CASRMRAGYRETQYF; cdr3_nt: TGCGCCAGCAGGATGAGAGCGGGATATCGAGAGACCCAGTACTTC
d_call: TRBD2; v_call: TRBV7-9; j_call: TRBJ2-7; clone_size: .; cdr3_aa: CASSFGGSGGPPYEQYF; cdr3_nt: TGTGCCAGCAGCTTCGGCGGGTCGGGAGGCCCACCCTACGAGCAGTACTTC
d_call: TRBD1; v_call: TRBV29-1; j_call: TRBJ2-5; clone_size: .; cdr3_aa: CSAGDRVQETQYF; cdr3_nt: TGCAGCGCAGGAGACAGGGTACAAGAGACCCAGTACTTC
d_call: TRBD1; v_call: TRBV27; j_call: TRBJ2-5; clone_size: .; cdr3_aa: CASAAGDRGSWETQYF; cdr3_nt: TGTGCCAGCGCTGCCGGGGACAGGGGGTCGTGGGAGACCCAGTACTTC
d_call: TRBD1; v_call: TRBV30; j_call: TRBJ2-2; clone_size: .; cdr3_aa: CAWGVGGYTGELFF; cdr3_nt: TGTGCCTGGGGGGTAGGGGGCTACACCGGGGAGCTGTTTTTT
d_call: .; v_call: TRBV28; j_call: TRBJ1-1; clone_size: few; cdr3_aa: CASTPPGTPNTEAFF; cdr3_nt: TGTGCCAGCACACCCCCCGGGACACCGAACACTGAAGCTTTCTTT
d_call: .; v_call: TRBV2; j_call: TRBJ2-2; clone_size: once; cdr3_aa: CASSSQALNTGELFF; cdr3_nt: TGTGCCAGCTCTTCCCAGGCCTTGAACACCGGGGAGCTGTTTTTT
d_call: TRBD1; v_call: TRBV11-1; j_call: TRBJ2-7; clone_size: .; cdr3_aa: CASSLFGTGTFEQYF; cdr3_nt: TGTGCCAGCAGCTTGTTTGGGACAGGGACTTTCGAGCAGTACTTC
d_call: .; v_call: TRBV29-1; j_call: TRBJ1-4; clone_size: .; cdr3_aa: CSVRGGDDEKLFF; cdr3_nt: TGCAGCGTTCGGGGGGGCGATGATGAAAAACTGTTTTTT
d_call: TRBD1; v_call: TRBV2; j_call: TRBJ2-3; clone_size: once; cdr3_aa: CASSVGQGASTDTQYF; cdr3_nt: TGTGCCAGCAGTGTGGGACAGGGCGCTAGCACAGATACGCAGTATTTT
d_call: .; v_call: TRBV7-2; j_call: TRBJ2-7; clone_size: .; cdr3_aa: CASSLLRSSYEQYF; cdr3_nt: TGTGCCAGCAGCTTACTTCGTAGCTCCTACGAGCAGTACTTC
d_call: .; v_call: TRBV9; j_call: TRBJ2-3; clone_size: .; cdr3_aa: CASSVSERALGADTQYF; cdr3_nt: TGTGCCAGCAGCGTATCCGAGCGGGCCTTGGGGGCAGATACGCAGTATTTT
d_call: TRBD2; v_call: TRBV27; j_call: TRBJ2-4; clone_size: once; cdr3_aa: CASSPTPGLAGGPGKNIQYF; cdr3_nt: TGTGCCAGCAGTCCGACCCCAGGACTAGCGGGAGGGCCGGGAAAAAACATTCAGTACTTC
d_call: .; v_call: TRBV18; j_call: TRBJ1-2; clone_size: .; cdr3_aa: CASSRDSSYGYTF; cdr3_nt: TGTGCCAGCTCACGCGACAGCTCCTATGGCTACACCTTC
d_call: .; v_call: TRBV11-2; j_call: TRBJ1-6; clone_size: few; cdr3_aa: CASSLQAQYNSPLHF; cdr3_nt: TGTGCCAGCAGCTTACAGGCTCAGTATAATTCACCCCTCCACTTT
d_call: .; v_call: TRBV28; j_call: TRBJ2-4; clone_size: .; cdr3_aa: CASSPLDRLDKNIQYF; cdr3_nt: TGTGCCAGCAGTCCCCTTGACAGGCTCGACAAAAACATTCAGTACTTC
d_call: .; v_call: TRBV19; j_call: TRBJ2-7; clone_size: .; cdr3_aa: CASSTPPVYEQYF; cdr3_nt: TGTGCCAGTAGTACCCCCCCAGTGTACGAGCAGTACTTC
d_call: TRBD1; v_call: TRBV27; j_call: TRBJ2-7; clone_size: .; cdr3_aa: CASSWGQPTYEQYF; cdr3_nt: TGTGCCAGCAGTTGGGGACAGCCGACCTACGAGCAGTACTTC
d_call: .; v_call: TRBV6-1; j_call: TRBJ2-1; clone_size: .; cdr3_aa: CASSEIRDNEQFF; cdr3_nt: TGTGCCAGCAGTGAAATCAGGGACAATGAGCAGTTCTTC
d_call: .; v_call: TRBV30; j_call: TRBJ1-3; clone_size: .; cdr3_aa: CAWSEPRRQANSGNTIYF; cdr3_nt: TGTGCCTGGAGTGAACCAAGAAGACAGGCTAACTCTGGAAACACCATATATTTT
d_call: .; v_call: TRBV5-4; j_call: TRBJ2-5; clone_size: .; cdr3_aa: CASSLAGETQYF; cdr3_nt: TGTGCCAGCAGCTTGGCGGGGGAGACCCAGTACTTC
d_call: TRBD1; v_call: TRBV14; j_call: TRBJ2-1; clone_size: once; cdr3_aa: CASSQLRTGLDEQFF; cdr3_nt: TGTGCCAGCAGCCAGCTCAGGACAGGGCTCGATGAGCAGTTCTTC
d_call: .; v_call: TRBV27; j_call: TRBJ2-1; clone_size: .; cdr3_aa: CASSLTGDEQFF; cdr3_nt: TGTGCCAGCAGTTTAACGGGGGATGAGCAGTTCTTC
d_call: TRBD2; v_call: TRBV30; j_call: TRBJ2-3; clone_size: .; cdr3_aa: CAWSPTSTTDTQYF; cdr3_nt: TGTGCCTGGAGCCCGACTAGCACCACAGATACGCAGTATTTT
d_call: TRBD2; v_call: TRBV19; j_call: TRBJ2-2; clone_size: .; cdr3_aa: CASRLAGNTGELFF; cdr3_nt: TGTGCCAGCCGACTAGCGGGGAACACCGGGGAGCTGTTTTTT